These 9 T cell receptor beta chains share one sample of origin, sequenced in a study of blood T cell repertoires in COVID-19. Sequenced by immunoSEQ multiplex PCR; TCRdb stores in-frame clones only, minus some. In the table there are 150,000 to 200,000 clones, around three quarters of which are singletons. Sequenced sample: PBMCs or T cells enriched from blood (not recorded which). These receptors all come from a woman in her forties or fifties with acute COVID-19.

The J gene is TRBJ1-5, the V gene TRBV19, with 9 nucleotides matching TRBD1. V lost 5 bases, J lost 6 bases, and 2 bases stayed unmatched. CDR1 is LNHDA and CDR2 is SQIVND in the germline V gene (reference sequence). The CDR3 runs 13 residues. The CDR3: CASSADRGQPQHF. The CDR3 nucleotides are TGTGCCAGTAGTGCGGACAGGGGTCAGCCCCAGCATTTT.

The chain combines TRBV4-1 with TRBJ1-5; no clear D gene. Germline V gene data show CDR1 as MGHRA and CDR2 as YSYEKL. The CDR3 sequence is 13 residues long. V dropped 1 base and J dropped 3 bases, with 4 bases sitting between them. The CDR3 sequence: CASSQVANQPQHF. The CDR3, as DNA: TGCGCCAGCAGCCAAGTAGCCAATCAGCCCCAGCATTTT.

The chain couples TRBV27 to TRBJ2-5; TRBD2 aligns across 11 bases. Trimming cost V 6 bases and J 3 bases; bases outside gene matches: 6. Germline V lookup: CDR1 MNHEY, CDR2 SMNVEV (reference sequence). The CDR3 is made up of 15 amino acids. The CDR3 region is CASSFTSGGKETQYF. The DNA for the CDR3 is TGTGCCAGCAGCTTTACTAGCGGGGGAAAAGAGACCCAGTACTTC.

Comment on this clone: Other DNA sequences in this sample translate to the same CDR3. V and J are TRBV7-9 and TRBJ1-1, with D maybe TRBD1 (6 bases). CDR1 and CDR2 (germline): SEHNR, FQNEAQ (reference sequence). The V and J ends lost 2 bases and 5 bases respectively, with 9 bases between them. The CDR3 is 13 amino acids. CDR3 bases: TGTGCCAGCAGCTTAACAGGGTCTACTGAAGCTTTCTTT. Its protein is CASSLTGSTEAFF. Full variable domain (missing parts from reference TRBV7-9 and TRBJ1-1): DTGVSQNPRHKITKRGQNVTFRCDPISEHNRLYWYRQTLGQGPEFLTYFQNEAQLEKSRLLSDRFSAERPKGSFSTLEIQRTEQGDSAMYLCASSLTGSTEAFFGQGTRLTVV.

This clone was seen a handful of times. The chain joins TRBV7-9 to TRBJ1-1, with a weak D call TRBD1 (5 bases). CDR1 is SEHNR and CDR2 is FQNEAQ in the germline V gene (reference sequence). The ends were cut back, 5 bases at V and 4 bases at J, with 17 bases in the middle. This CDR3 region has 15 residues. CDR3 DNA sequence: TGTGCCAGCAGCCCCATGTGGGGCGCGGTCACTGAAGCTTTCTTT. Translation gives CASSPMWGAVTEAFF.

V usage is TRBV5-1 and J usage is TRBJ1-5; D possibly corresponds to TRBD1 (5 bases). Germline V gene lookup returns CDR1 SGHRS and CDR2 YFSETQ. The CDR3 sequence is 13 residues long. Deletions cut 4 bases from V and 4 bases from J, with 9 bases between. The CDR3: CASSVDRNQPQHF. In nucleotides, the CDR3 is TGCGCCAGCAGCGTTGACAGAAATCAGCCCCAGCATTTT.

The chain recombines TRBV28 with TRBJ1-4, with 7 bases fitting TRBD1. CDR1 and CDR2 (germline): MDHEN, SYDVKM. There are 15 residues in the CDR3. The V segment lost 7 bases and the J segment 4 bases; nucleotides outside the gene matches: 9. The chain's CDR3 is CASNKPGQLNEKLFF. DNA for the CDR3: TGTGCCAGCAATAAACCGGGACAGCTTAATGAAAAACTGTTTTTT.

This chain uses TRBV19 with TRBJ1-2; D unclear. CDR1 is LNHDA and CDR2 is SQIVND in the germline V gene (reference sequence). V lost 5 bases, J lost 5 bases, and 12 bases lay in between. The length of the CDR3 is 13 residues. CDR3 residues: CASSPLAGYGYTF. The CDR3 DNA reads TGTGCCAGTAGTCCCCTGGCGGGTTATGGCTACACCTTC.

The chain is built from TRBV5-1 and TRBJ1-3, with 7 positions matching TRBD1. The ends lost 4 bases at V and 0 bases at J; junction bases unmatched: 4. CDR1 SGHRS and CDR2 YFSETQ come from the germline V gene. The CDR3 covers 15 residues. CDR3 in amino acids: CASSPDRPSGNTIYF. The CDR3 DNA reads TGCGCCAGCAGCCCGGACAGGCCCTCTGGAAACACCATATATTTT.